This entry describes one T cell receptor (beta chain). Antigen unknown. Germline V gene data show CDR1 as MGHRA and CDR2 as YSYEKL. V was clipped by 0 bases and J by 4 bases, with 22 bases between them. This CDR3 comprises 18 residues. Produced via immunoSEQ multiplex PCR; TCRdb's table is partial and in-frame only. The profile covers some 86,000 clones, with roughly 93% appearing a single time and approximately 3.8% taken by the ten largest. The source of the sample is a study of cytomegalovirus exposure and HLA in healthy donors. Study-wide results and caveats: The majority of TCR sequences were rare, yet some public TCRs appeared in many donors. Researchers reported that a few CMV-associated chains were confirmed in vitro as CMV antigen-specific. It was reported that the classifier diagnosed cytomegalovirus status with high specificity and sensitivity in both the original and validation cohorts. It was fewer than 200 TCR beta chains that were listed as cytomegalovirus-associated.

The TCR originated in a woman aged 25 to 39 in good health and CMV-seronegative. Sequenced sample: PBMCs. The rearrangement links TRBV4-1 to TRBJ2-7; TRBD1 might be the D (6 bases). This CDR3 reads CASSQEGRSRTEPYEQYF. The CDR3 DNA reads as TGCGCCAGCAGCCAAGAAGGTCGTAGTCGGACAGAACCATACGAGCAGTACTTC.